This T cell receptor (beta chain) was captured in a study of cytomegalovirus exposure and HLA in healthy donors. At the level of the study: Counted in an early data release were approximately 80 million unique TCRs from HLA-typed donors. Findings and caveats of the study: Excluded were some V segments that proved indistinguishable, including TRBV6-2 and TRBV6-3. Rarity characterized most TCR sequences, yet some public TCRs appeared in many donors.

This clone was seen only a few times. Its antigen remains unidentified. CDR1 and CDR2 from the germline V gene are WSHSY and SAAADI. V lost 7 bases and J lost 9, with 16 bases in between. The CDR3 contains 13 residues. 13 Jbeta primers and 60 Vbeta primers were used for the PCR. Repertoires were generated with immunoSEQ multiplex PCR, while TCRdb's copy carries only in-frame clones and drops some. The sample yields roughly 180,000 clones, just under 80% seen once. Sequencing was performed on PBMCs. This rearrangement joins TRBV10-2 to TRBJ1-5; no clear D. This receptor was obtained from a man between 25 and 39 years old in good health and CMV-seronegative. The CDR3 nucleotides read TGCGCCAGCATTGCAACAGCGGAGGGGCCCCAGCATTTT. Translation gives CASIATAEGPQHF.